This record looks at one TCR beta chain sequence and its context. These data belong to a study of blood T cell repertoires in COVID-19. In the study overall: The samples span acute and convalescent COVID-19 from the United States, Italy and Spain. In each case, the material was cDNA or gDNA derived from T cells, B-cell-depleted T cells, or PBMCs.

Under the authors' procedure: Reference gene primer amplification gave estimated nucleated cell counts. Produced via immunoSEQ multiplex PCR; TCRdb's table is partial and in-frame only. V and J calls and clone size are as listed in that table; D and trimming were resolved from the DNA. The sample includes over 150,000 clones, more than 85% seen only once; the top ten take around 1.1%. Germline V gene lookup returns CDR1 MDHEN and CDR2 SYDVKM. With 4 bases removed from V and 8 bases from J, the gap between germline ends came to 17 bases. The CDR3 is made up of 14 amino acids. The sample was peripheral blood. The TCR was taken from a man aged 25-45 years with acute or convalescent COVID-19. V and J are TRBV28 and TRBJ1-2; possible D gene TRBD1, 6 bases. The CDR3 bases are TGTGCCAGCAGTTCCCAGGGCAGGGGACGCGGCTACACCTTC. Translated, it gives CASSSQGRGRGYTF.